This T cell receptor (beta chain) comes out of a study of graft-versus-host responses after intestinal transplantation. About the study: As for transplant type, recipients had multivisceral, liver-intestinal, or isolated intestinal grafts. The study gave all recipients anti-thymocyte globulin induction, then tacrolimus and steroids for 2 to 3 years.

Plating combined around 200,000 CFSE-labeled responder cells with around 200,000 irradiated, violet-dye-labeled stimulator cells. After mixed lymphocyte reaction, dividing CD4+ and CD8+ responder T cells were sorted. The table came from immunoSEQ multiplex PCR; TCRdb's copy has only in-frame clones and leaves some out. This repertoire shows 10,000 to 15,000 clones, about 29% found once; its top ten account for roughly 2.6%. The receptor comes from a human patient who received an intestinal transplant. The material sequenced was alloreactive CD8+ T cells from a mixed lymphocyte reaction culture, taken before intestinal transplant. Subset of the sample: CFSE-low proliferating T cells sorted from approximately 6-day pre-transplant mixed lymphocyte reaction (GvH or HvG direction).

DNA for the CDR3: TGTGCCAGCTTACCGCATAGTCCCTCCTACAATGAGCAGTTCTTC. This encodes CASLPHSPSYNEQFF. This chain joins TRBV6-1 and TRBJ2-1; D is unclear. Trimming took 8 bases from V and 0 from J, leaving 14 bases between them. Germline V gene sequence: CDR1 MNHNS, CDR2 SASEGT. The CDR3 loop spans 15 amino acids.